Given below is one TCR beta chain in context. What this receptor recognizes is not known. No quality values exist for individual bases; no much larger clone is one base distant. The CDR3 spans 16 residues, from the cysteine through the phenylalanine. This entry keeps only the CDR3 DNA: 48 bases, framed from base 1. The germline V gene yields SGDLS for CDR1 and YYNGEE for CDR2. V has 0 bases trimmed and J has 2 bases trimmed; junction bases matching no gene number 5. Participants in the prospective study were aged about 18 to 90 years, lived in about two dozen United States geographic areas, and enrolled through a virtual design. Cohort assignment in the prospective study relied on participant-reported clinical history from a screening survey and a study questionnaire. For ImmuneRACE Cohort 3, a participant was defined as recovered based on two consecutive negative NP/OP PCR tests, clearance by a healthcare professional, or resolution of symptoms. In the prospective study, whole blood, serum and a nasopharyngeal or oropharyngeal swab were collected from each participant by mobile phlebotomists. Over a roughly 2-month period, participants in the prospective study had the option of providing additional blood draws and questionnaires. Blood samples from the prospective study were shipped frozen or at room temperature prior to DNA extraction.

These data belong to a study of blood T cell repertoires in COVID-19 (TCRdb year 2020). Regarding the study in general: Collaborator samples came from the United States, Italy and Spain and covered acute and convalescent phases of COVID-19. The material from the prospective study consisted of cDNA or gDNA derived from T cells, B-cell-depleted T cells, or PBMCs. Deeply sampled blood TCRbeta repertoires from subjects exposed to, actively infected with, or recovered from COVID-19 were included in the dataset. The repertoires were made available in a free public database intended to serve as a resource for research on the immune response to SARS-CoV-2. Samples were obtained from the ongoing ImmuneRACE study (first 160 participants) and from roughly 1,300 subjects provided by 6 global collaborators. A de-identified subject ID, COVID-19 status, age in years and sex were almost always included in the sample metadata. HLA class I and class II types, where available, came from metadata supplied by the sample provider rather than from assay-based typing. General findings and caveats noted by the study authors: How much clinical and demographic metadata was included differed by source and by participant, and the metadata was provided uncurated.

The immunoSEQ Assay, a bias-controlled multiplex PCR, was used to amplify TCRbeta CDR3 regions from genomic DNA. As for the original processing: The number of nucleated cells in each sample was estimated by amplification of reference gene primers within the assay. To quantify the absolute abundance of each unique TCRbeta CDR3 rearrangement, sequence reads were collapsed and filtered. Productive Simpson clonality was computed per sample as the square root of Simpson's diversity index over productive rearrangements. TCRdb re-hosts the immuneACCESS table, in-frame sequences only. Its copies lack some clones; in the studies checked, an unresolved V gene accounts for under half of them, and the cause for the rest is not known. V, J and clone size are taken as reported in that table, and D and trimming were inferred from the DNA itself. This sample is represented by a few hundred thousand clones; 70% to 90% of them were singletons. More than 2% of the sample is in the top ten clones.

The clonotype was recovered from a man aged 30 to 39 who had recovered from COVID-19. The sample consisted of PBMCs or T cells enriched from blood (not recorded which). Recombination joined TRBV9 with TRBJ2-3; 8 central nucleotides agree with TRBD2. The CDR3: CASSVGIAGFTDTQYF. DNA sequence: TGTGCCAGCAGCGTAGGAATAGCGGGATTCACAGATACGCAGTATTTT.